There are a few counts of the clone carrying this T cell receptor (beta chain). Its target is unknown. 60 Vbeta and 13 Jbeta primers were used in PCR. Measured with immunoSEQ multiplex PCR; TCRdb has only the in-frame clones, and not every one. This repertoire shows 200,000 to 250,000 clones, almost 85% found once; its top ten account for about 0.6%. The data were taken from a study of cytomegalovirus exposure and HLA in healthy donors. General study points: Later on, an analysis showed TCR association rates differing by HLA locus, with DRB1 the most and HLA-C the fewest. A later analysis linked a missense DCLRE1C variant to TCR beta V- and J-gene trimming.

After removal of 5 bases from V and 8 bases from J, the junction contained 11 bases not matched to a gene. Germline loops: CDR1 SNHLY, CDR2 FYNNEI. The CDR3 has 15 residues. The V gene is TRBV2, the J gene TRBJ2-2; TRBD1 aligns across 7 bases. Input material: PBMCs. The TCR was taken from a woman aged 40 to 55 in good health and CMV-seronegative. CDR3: CASSIQGWGSGELFF. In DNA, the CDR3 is TGTGCCAGCAGTATACAGGGGTGGGGTTCTGGGGAGCTGTTTTTT.